This TCR beta chain was recovered during a study of T cells in women clearing cervical HPV infection. Notes on this clone: The read ends 3 residues early relative to the CDR3; the germline J gene fills the gap.

Profiled with immunoSEQ multiplex PCR; TCRdb holds only in-frame clones, not every one. Its clone listing holds around 30,000 clones. CDR1 SGHDN and CDR2 FVKESK come from the germline V gene. V shed 4 bases, J shed 6 bases, and the junction held 6 bases outside the gene matches. This CDR3 region has 16 residues. Sample: blood buffy coat. This clonotype was sampled from a woman aged 18-70 years with a cervical HPV16 infection that either progressed to CIN3+ or cleared (not recorded which). J is TRBJ2-3 and V is TRBV14; 14 bases agree with TRBD2. The CDR3 is CASSPGLAGDVDTQYF. The DNA read from the CDR3 is TGTGCCAGCAGCCCGGGACTAGCGGGGGATGTGGATACG. Complete variable domain (other parts from reference TRBV14 and TRBJ2-3): EAGVTQFPSHSVIEKGQTVTLRCDPISGHDNLYWYRRVMGKEIKFLLHFVKESKQDESGMPNNRFLAERTGGTYSTLKVQPAELEDSGVYFCASSPGLAGDVDTQYFGPGTRLTVL.